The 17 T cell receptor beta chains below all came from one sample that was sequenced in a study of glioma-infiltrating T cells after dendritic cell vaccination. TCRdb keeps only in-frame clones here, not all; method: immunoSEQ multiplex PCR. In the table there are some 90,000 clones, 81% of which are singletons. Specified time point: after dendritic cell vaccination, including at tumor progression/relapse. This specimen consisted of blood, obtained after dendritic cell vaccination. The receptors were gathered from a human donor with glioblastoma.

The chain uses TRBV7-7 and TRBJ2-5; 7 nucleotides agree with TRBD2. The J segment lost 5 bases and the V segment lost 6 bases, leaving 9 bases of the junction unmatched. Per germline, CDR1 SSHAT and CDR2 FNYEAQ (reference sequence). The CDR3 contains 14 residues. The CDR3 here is CASSAAGLRETQYF. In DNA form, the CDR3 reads TGTGCCAGCAGTGCAGCGGGGCTTAGGGAGACCCAGTACTTC.

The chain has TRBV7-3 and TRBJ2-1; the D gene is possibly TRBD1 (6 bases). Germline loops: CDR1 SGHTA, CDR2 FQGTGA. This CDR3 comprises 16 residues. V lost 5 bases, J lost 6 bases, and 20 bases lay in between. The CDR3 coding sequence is TGTGCCAGCAGCCCTAATGGGCAGGGGATGGGCAATGAGCAGTTCTTC. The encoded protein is CASSPNGQGMGNEQFF.

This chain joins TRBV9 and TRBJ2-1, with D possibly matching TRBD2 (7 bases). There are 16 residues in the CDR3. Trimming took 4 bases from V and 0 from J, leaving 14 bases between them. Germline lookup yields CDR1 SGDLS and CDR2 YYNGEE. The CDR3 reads CASSPMGGPSYNEQFF. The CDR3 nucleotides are TGTGCCAGCAGCCCCATGGGGGGGCCCTCCTACAATGAGCAGTTCTTC.

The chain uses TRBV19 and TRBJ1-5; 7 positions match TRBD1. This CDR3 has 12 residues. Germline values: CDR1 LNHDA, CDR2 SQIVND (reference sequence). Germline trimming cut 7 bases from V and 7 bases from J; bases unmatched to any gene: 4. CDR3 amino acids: CASNDRDQPQHF. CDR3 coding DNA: TGTGCCAGTAACGACAGGGACCAGCCCCAGCATTTT.

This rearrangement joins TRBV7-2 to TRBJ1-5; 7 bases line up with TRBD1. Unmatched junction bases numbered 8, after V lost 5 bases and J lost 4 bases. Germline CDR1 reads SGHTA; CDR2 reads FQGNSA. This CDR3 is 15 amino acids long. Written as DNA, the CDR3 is TGTGCCAGCAGCGCCCGCTCAGGGGGGAATCAGCCCCAGCATTTT. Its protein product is CASSARSGGNQPQHF.

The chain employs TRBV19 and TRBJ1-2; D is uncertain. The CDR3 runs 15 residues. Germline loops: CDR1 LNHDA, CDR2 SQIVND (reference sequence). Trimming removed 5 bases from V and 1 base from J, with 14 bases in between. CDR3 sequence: CASSSPSVNNYGYTF. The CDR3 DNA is TGTGCCAGTAGTTCCCCTAGTGTAAATAACTATGGCTACACCTTC.

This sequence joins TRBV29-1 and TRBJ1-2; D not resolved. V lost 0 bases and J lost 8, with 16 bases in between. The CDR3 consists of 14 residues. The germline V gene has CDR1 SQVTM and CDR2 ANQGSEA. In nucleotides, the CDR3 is TGCAGCGTTGAAGATCAGAGTACTCCGGGGGGCTACACCTTC. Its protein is CSVEDQSTPGGYTF. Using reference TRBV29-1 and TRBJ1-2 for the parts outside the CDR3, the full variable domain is SAVISQKPSRDICQRGTSLTIQCQVDSQVTMMFWYRQQPGQSLTLIATANQGSEATYESGFVIDKFPISRPNLTFSTLTVSNMSPEDSSIYLCSVEDQSTPGGYTFGSGTRLTVV.

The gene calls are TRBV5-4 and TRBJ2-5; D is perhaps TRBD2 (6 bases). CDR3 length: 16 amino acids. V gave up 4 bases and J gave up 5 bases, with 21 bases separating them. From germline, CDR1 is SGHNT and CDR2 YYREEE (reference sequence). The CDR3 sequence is CASSLPGTGARETQYF. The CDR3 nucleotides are TGTGCCAGCAGCCTTCCCGGGACTGGGGCCAGGGAGACCCAGTACTTC.

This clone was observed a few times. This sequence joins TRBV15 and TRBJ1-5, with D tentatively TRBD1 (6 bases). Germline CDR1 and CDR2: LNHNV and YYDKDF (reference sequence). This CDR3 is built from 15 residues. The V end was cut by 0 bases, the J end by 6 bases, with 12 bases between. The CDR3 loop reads CATSRDGVGGQPQHF. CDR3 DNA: TGTGCCACCAGCAGAGATGGGGTAGGGGGTCAGCCCCAGCATTTT.

The CDR3 loop is CASSISGTSFYNEQFF. CDR3 DNA sequence: TGTGCCAGCAGCATCTCCGGGACTAGCTTCTACAATGAGCAGTTCTTC. V and J are TRBV7-8 and TRBJ2-1; 9 bases map to TRBD2. V lost 5 bases, J lost 3 bases, and 8 bases stayed unmatched. Germline CDR1 and CDR2: SGHVS and FQNEAQ. This CDR3 has 16 residues.

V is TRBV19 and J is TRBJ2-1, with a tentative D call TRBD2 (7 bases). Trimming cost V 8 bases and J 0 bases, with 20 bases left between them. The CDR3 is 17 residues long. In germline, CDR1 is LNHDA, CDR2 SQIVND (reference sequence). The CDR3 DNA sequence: TGTGCCAGTCATTCAACCCCGGGGGGCAGCTCCTACAATGAGCAGTTCTTC. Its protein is CASHSTPGGSSYNEQFF. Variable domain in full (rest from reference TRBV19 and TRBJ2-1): DGGITQSPKYLFRKEGQNVTLSCEQNLNHDAMYWYRQDPGQGLRLIYYSQIVNDFQKGDIAEGYSVSREKKESFPLTVTSAQKNPTAFYLCASHSTPGGSSYNEQFFGPGTRLTVL.

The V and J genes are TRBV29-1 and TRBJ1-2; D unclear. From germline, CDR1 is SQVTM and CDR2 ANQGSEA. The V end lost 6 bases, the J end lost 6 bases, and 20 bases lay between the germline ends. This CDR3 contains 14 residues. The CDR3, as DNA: TGCAGCGTCCCGCCGGGGAGGACCTTTAATGGCTACACCTTC. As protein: CSVPPGRTFNGYTF.

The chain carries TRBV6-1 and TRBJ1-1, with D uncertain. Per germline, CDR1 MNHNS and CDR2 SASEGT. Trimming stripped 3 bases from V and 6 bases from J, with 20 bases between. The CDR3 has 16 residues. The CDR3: CASSDLEIGWYAEAFF. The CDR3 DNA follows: TGTGCCAGCAGTGATCTTGAGATCGGGTGGTACGCTGAAGCTTTCTTT.

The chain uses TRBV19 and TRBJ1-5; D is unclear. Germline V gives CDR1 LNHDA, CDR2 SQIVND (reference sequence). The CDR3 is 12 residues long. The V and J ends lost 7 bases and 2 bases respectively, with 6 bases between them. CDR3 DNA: TGTGCCAGTAACGGTCGCAATCAGCCCCAGCATTTT. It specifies CASNGRNQPQHF.

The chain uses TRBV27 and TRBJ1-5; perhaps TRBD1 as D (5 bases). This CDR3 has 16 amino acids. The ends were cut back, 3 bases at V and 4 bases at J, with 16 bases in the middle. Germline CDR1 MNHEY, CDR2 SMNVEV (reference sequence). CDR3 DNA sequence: TGTGCCAGCAGTTTTTATGGCAGGGATGCAAATCAGCCCCAGCATTTT. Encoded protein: CASSFYGRDANQPQHF.

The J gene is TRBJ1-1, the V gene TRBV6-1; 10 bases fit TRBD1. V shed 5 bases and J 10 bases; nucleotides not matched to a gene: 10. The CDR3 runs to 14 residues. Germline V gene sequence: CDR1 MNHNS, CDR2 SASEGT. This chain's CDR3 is CASSRDRGPYRAFF. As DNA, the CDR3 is TGTGCCAGCAGTCGGGACAGGGGCCCCTACCGAGCTTTCTTT.

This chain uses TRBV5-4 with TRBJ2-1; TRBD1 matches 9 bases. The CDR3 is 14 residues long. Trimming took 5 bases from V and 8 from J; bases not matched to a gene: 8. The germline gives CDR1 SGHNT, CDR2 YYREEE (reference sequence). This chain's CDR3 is CASRDGQGRDEQFF. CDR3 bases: TGTGCCAGCAGGGACGGACAGGGGAGGGATGAGCAGTTCTTC. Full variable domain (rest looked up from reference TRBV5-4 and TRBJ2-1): ETGVTQSPTHLIKTRGQQVTLRCSSQSGHNTVSWYQQALGQGPQFIFQYYREEENGRGNFPPRFSGLQFPNYSSELNVNALELDDSALYLCASRDGQGRDEQFFGPGTRLTVL.